Below are 5 T cell receptor beta chains sequenced from a single sample in a study of neoadjuvant anti-PD-1 for oral cavity cancer. Profiling relied on immunoSEQ multiplex PCR, and the TCRdb table lists in-frame clones only, not all of them. The sample holds over 65,000 clones, about 90% seen once. Time point given: after neoadjuvant nivolumab, at surgical resection. Specimen: PBMCs, collected after nivolumab (anti-PD-1) treatment. These TCRs come from a person aged 35-79 years with oral cavity squamous cell carcinoma.

The V gene is TRBV6-5, the J gene TRBJ1-1, with a weak D call TRBD1 (5 bases). The CDR3 is made up of 13 amino acids. CDR1 is MNHEY, CDR2 SVGAGI, per germline. Trimming removed 6 bases at V and 1 base at J, with 9 bases between. The CDR3 loop reads CASRATENTEAFF. Written as DNA, the CDR3 is TGTGCCAGCAGAGCGACAGAGAACACTGAAGCTTTCTTT.

This clone was counted only a few times. The genes are TRBV27 and TRBJ2-7; the D gene could be TRBD1 or TRBD2 (6 bases each). The V gene lost 4 bases and the J gene lost 5 bases, with 12 bases spanning the gap. This CDR3 has 13 residues. CDR1 and CDR2 from the germline V gene are MNHEY and SMNVEV (reference sequence). The CDR3 DNA reads as TGTGCCAGCAGTTACGGGGGCGGAAACGAGCAGTACTTC. It codes for CASSYGGGNEQYF.

This rearrangement joins TRBV5-1 to TRBJ2-3; 8 bases map to TRBD1. CDR1 and CDR2 (germline): SGHRS, YFSETQ. The CDR3 sequence is 15 residues long. The J segment lost 6 bases and the V segment lost 4 bases, leaving 10 bases of the junction unmatched. CDR3: CASSQGAGSLDTQYF. In nucleotides, the CDR3 is TGCGCCAGCAGCCAGGGGGCCGGGTCACTGGATACGCAGTATTTT.

This chain uses TRBV5-1 with TRBJ2-4; TRBD1 might be the D (6 bases). Germline assignment: CDR1 SGHRS and CDR2 YFSETQ. Deletions cut 3 bases from V and 6 bases from J, with 19 bases between. CDR3 size: 16 residues. The CDR3 coding sequence is TGCGCCAGCAGCTCGAAATCAGGGGTTGTGGGAAACATTCAGTACTTC. Translated: CASSSKSGVVGNIQYF.

The gene calls are TRBV4-1 and TRBJ1-1; no clear D gene. CDR1 is MGHRA, CDR2 YSYEKL, per germline. The CDR3 extends over 15 amino acids. Trimming stripped 5 bases from V and 3 bases from J, with 16 bases between. The CDR3 DNA is TGCGCCAGCAGCGCCCGGATATTCGGAGACACTGAAGCTTTCTTT. Protein: CASSARIFGDTEAFF.